The 21 T cell receptor beta chains presented below share a single source sample, sequenced in a study of cytomegalovirus exposure and HLA in healthy donors. Data came from immunoSEQ multiplex PCR; TCRdb stores just in-frame clones and leaves some out. This table holds roughly 150,000 clones, about 90% found once. What was sequenced was PBMCs. These receptors all come from a woman younger than 30 in good health and CMV-seropositive.

This clone was picked up a small number of times. At one of its ends the junction is not consistent with the germline gene, which may arise from a read error. This sequence joins TRBV7-7 and TRBJ2-3; TRBD1 matches 7 bases. CDR1 is SSHAT, CDR2 FNYEAQ, per germline (reference sequence). The CDR3 totals 14 residues. The CDR3 DNA follows: TGTGCTAGCAGCTTAGGGACAGGCACAGATACGCAGTATTTT. Protein product: CASSLGTGTDTQYF.

The chain joins TRBV28 to TRBJ2-7, with 11 bases matching TRBD1. Germline CDR1 is MDHEN and CDR2 is SYDVKM. The trim removed 6 bases at V and 5 bases at J, leaving 12 bases unmatched. This CDR3 spans 16 amino acids. This CDR3 is CASRRHRDRGFHEQYF. CDR3 DNA: TGTGCCAGCAGGCGCCACCGGGACAGGGGGTTCCACGAGCAGTACTTC.

The V gene is TRBV30, the J gene TRBJ1-5; D remains ambiguous. Germline CDR1 and CDR2: GTSNPN and SVGIG (reference sequence). CDR3 length: 13 amino acids. V lost 0 bases and J 11 bases, leaving 14 bases between the germline ends. DNA for the CDR3: TGTGCCTGGAGTGTAGCGGGGTTTGAGGCCCAGCATTTT. Translated: CAWSVAGFEAQHF.

The V gene is TRBV30, the J gene TRBJ1-5; 12 nucleotides agree with TRBD1. This CDR3 region has 13 residues. V was clipped by 5 bases and J by 7 bases; unmatched bases: 3. Germline V gene sequence: CDR1 GTSNPN, CDR2 SVGIG (reference sequence). The CDR3 spells CAWGTGGGQPQHF. DNA of the CDR3: TGTGCCTGGGGGACAGGGGGCGGACAGCCCCAGCATTTT. The whole variable domain, filled in from reference TRBV30 and TRBJ1-5, reads SQTIHQWPATLVQPVGSPLSLECTVEGTSNPNLYWYRQAAGRGLQLLFYSVGIGQISSEVPQNLSASRPQDRQFILSSKKLLLSDSGFYLCAWGTGGGQPQHFGDGTRLSIL.

V is TRBV6-6 and J is TRBJ2-1; 14 nucleotides match TRBD2. The CDR3 consists of 15 residues. The ends lost 8 bases at V and 6 bases at J; junction bases unmatched: 6. Germline CDR1 is MNHNY and CDR2 is SVGAGI (reference sequence). The CDR3 sequence is CASGPGTSGSNEQFF. In DNA, the CDR3 is TGTGCCAGCGGCCCCGGGACTAGCGGGAGCAATGAGCAGTTCTTC.

The gene calls are TRBV11-2 and TRBJ1-2; D not resolved. V lost 5 bases, J lost 5 bases, and 18 bases lay in between. CDR1 and CDR2 from the germline V gene are SGHAT and FQNNGV. The CDR3 runs to 15 residues. The CDR3 is CASSRSPDYDYGYTF. The CDR3 region has the DNA TGTGCCAGCAGCCGTAGCCCAGACTACGATTATGGCTACACCTTC.

The chain uses TRBV27 and TRBJ2-2; 8 bases agree with TRBD2. Per germline, CDR1 MNHEY and CDR2 SMNVEV (reference sequence). J was trimmed by 1 base and V by 6 bases; bases with no gene match: 4. The CDR3 is 15 residues long. CDR3 region: CASRRGGMNTGELFF. The DNA for the CDR3 is TGTGCCAGCAGACGCGGGGGGATGAACACCGGGGAGCTGTTTTTT.

V is TRBV6-6 and J is TRBJ1-2, with TRBD1 as a possible D gene (6 bases). The germline V gene has CDR1 MNHNY and CDR2 SVGAGI (reference sequence). V gave up 8 bases and J gave up 0 bases, with 10 bases separating them. The CDR3 runs to 13 residues. The CDR3: CASGGRANYGYTF. The CDR3 DNA reads as TGTGCCAGCGGGGGCAGGGCTAACTATGGCTACACCTTC.

This clone was seen only a few times. The V call is TRBV15, the J call TRBJ2-7, with unresolved D. Germline V lookup: CDR1 LNHNV, CDR2 YYDKDF (reference sequence). The CDR3 has 13 amino acids. Trimming removed 1 base at V and 3 bases at J, with 7 bases between. As DNA, the CDR3 is TGTGCCACCAGCAGAGGCGACAACTACGAGCAGTACTTC. Translating gives CATSRGDNYEQYF.

CDR3 in DNA: TGTGCCAGCAGCGTCGGGACTGCTTTCAACACCGGGGAGCTGTTTTTT. Its protein is CASSVGTAFNTGELFF. The gene calls are TRBV5-6 and TRBJ2-2, with D tentatively TRBD2 (6 bases). The germline V and J ends were trimmed by 4 bases and 2 bases, with 15 bases remaining between them. The CDR3 extends over 16 amino acids. Germline loops: CDR1 SGHDT, CDR2 YYEEEE.

Only one count was recorded for this clone. This chain joins TRBV30 and TRBJ2-5, with 8 bases matching TRBD2. The CDR3 extends over 13 amino acids. With 1 base clipped from V and 5 bases from J, the junction kept 3 bases outside the gene matches. CDR1 is GTSNPN and CDR2 is SVGIG in the germline V gene (reference sequence). The DNA for the CDR3 is TGTGCCTGGAGTGATGGCGGGAGGGAGACCCAGTACTTC. Its protein is CAWSDGGRETQYF.

The chain links TRBV5-4 to TRBJ2-7; a possible D gene is TRBD1 (5 bases). This CDR3 comprises 14 residues. V was shortened by 10 bases and J by 0 bases, with 17 bases between the two germline ends. Germline V CDR1 and CDR2: SGHNT, YYREEE (reference sequence). CDR3: CAGQMMDASYEQYF. CDR3 coding DNA: TGTGCCGGACAAATGATGGACGCCTCCTACGAGCAGTACTTC. The entire variable domain, with the rest obtained from reference TRBV5-4 and TRBJ2-7, is as follows: ETGVTQSPTHLIKTRGQQVTLRCSSQSGHNTVSWYQQALGQGPQFIFQYYREEENGRGNFPPRFSGLQFPNYSSELNVNALELDDSALYLCAGQMMDASYEQYFGPGTRLTVT.

The V gene is TRBV30, the J gene TRBJ1-5, with a tentative D call TRBD1 (6 bases). The CDR3 is 13 residues long. V lost 0 bases and J lost 4, with 7 bases in between. Per germline, CDR1 GTSNPN and CDR2 SVGIG (reference sequence). Here the CDR3 reads CAWSVGGNQPQHF. CDR3 DNA sequence: TGTGCCTGGAGTGTAGGGGGAAATCAGCCCCAGCATTTT. Together with reference TRBV30 and TRBJ1-5, the CDR3 gives the full variable domain: SQTIHQWPATLVQPVGSPLSLECTVEGTSNPNLYWYRQAAGRGLQLLFYSVGIGQISSEVPQNLSASRPQDRQFILSSKKLLLSDSGFYLCAWSVGGNQPQHFGDGTRLSIL.

The CDR3 region is CASSPTRAYEQYF. For the CDR3, the DNA is TGTGCCAGCAGTCCCACCAGGGCCTACGAGCAGTACTTC. The rearrangement uses TRBV6-7 and TRBJ2-7; tentatively, D is TRBD1 (5 bases). TRBV6-7 is placed among ORFs of uncertain function. The V end was cut by 5 bases, the J end by 2 bases, with 10 bases between. The CDR3 extends over 13 amino acids.

V is TRBV20-1 and J is TRBJ2-3; 10 bases map to TRBD1. CDR3 length: 11 amino acids. V gave up 4 bases and J gave up 12 bases; unmatched junction bases: 4. Germline CDR1 and CDR2: DFQATT and SNEGSKA (reference sequence). This CDR3 reads CSAMTGGIQYF. For the CDR3, the DNA is TGCAGTGCTATGACAGGGGGCATACAGTATTTT.

The chain has TRBV10-3 and TRBJ1-2; the D gene is possibly TRBD1 (6 bases). Germline V CDR1 and CDR2: ENHRY, SYGVKD. This CDR3 comprises 15 residues. Between the trimmed V and J ends, which lost 7 bases and 5 bases, there was a span of 20 bases. CDR3 DNA sequence: TGTGCCATCACTGGTCCGAGGACAGAGAAATATGGCTACACCTTC. Its protein is CAITGPRTEKYGYTF.

The chain carries TRBV7-2 and TRBJ1-4; tentative D call: TRBD1 (5 bases). Germline V gives CDR1 SGHTA, CDR2 FQGNSA. This CDR3 comprises 15 residues. Trimming pared 5 bases from V and 2 bases from J, leaving 12 bases between. CDR3 amino acids: CASSHLRGTNEKLFF. CDR3 DNA sequence: TGTGCCAGCAGCCATTTGCGGGGGACTAATGAAAAACTGTTTTTT.

V and J are TRBV7-9 and TRBJ1-2; D not certain. Germline assignment: CDR1 SEHNR and CDR2 FQNEAQ (reference sequence). The CDR3 runs to 14 residues. V dropped 5 bases and J dropped 3 bases, with 13 bases sitting between them. The CDR3 bases are TGTGCCAGCAGCCCCGGGGAGGGTTACTATGGCTACACCTTC. Its protein product is CASSPGEGYYGYTF.

V usage is TRBV7-9 and J usage is TRBJ2-5, with D possibly being TRBD2 (6 bases). V dropped 1 base and J dropped 5 bases, with 14 bases sitting between them. CDR1 is SEHNR and CDR2 is FQNEAQ in the germline V gene (reference sequence). There are 15 residues in the CDR3. The DNA of the CDR3 is TGTGCCAGCAGCTTAGTTTTGGCGGGGAGCGAGACCCAGTACTTC. The encoded protein is CASSLVLAGSETQYF.

The V gene is TRBV7-6, the J gene TRBJ1-4; no firm D call. The ends were cut back, 4 bases at V and 2 bases at J, with 14 bases in the middle. CDR1 is SGHVS and CDR2 is FNYEAQ in the germline V gene. There are 16 residues in the CDR3. CDR3 in amino acids: CASSSIAGGTNEKLFF. The CDR3 nucleotides are TGTGCCAGCAGCTCTATAGCCGGAGGGACTAATGAAAAACTGTTTTTT.

This clone was recorded only once. The chain couples TRBV11-3 to TRBJ2-1; the D is unclear. The CDR3 totals 15 residues. Germline CDR1 reads SGHNT; CDR2 reads YENEEA. The germline V and J ends were trimmed by 4 bases and 7 bases, with 17 bases remaining between them. CDR3 sequence reads: CASSSPLSGINEQFF. In DNA, the CDR3 is TGTGCCAGCAGCTCACCCCTCTCGGGTATAAATGAGCAGTTCTTC.